These 4 T cell receptor beta chains were sequenced from one sample in a study of blood T cell repertoires in COVID-19 (TCRdb year 2020). Receptors were amplified or captured by the immunoSEQ multiplex PCR assay. This is the immuneACCESS table as TCRdb keeps it, with only in-frame sequences that have V and J called. A part of the clones is gone; compared with another copy, unresolved V genes explain less than half, and the rest is unexplained. The table for this sample lists some 270,000 clones; approximately 90% of them were counted only once. The top ten constitute around 2.8% of the sample. The sequencing sample was made of PBMCs or T cells enriched from blood (not recorded which). These receptors all stem from a man between 40 and 49 years old who had been exposed to COVID-19.

This clone was seen more than once but under ten times. V usage is TRBV7-9 and J usage is TRBJ1-2; TRBD1 matches at 7 bases. CDR3 length equals 19 residues. Losses at the gene ends were 2 bases for V and 7 bases for J; bases not matched to a gene: 22. CDR1 is SEHNR and CDR2 is FQNEAQ in the germline V gene (reference sequence). CDR3 protein: CASSLPSGTAIALKVGYTF. CDR3 DNA: TGTGCCAGCAGCTTACCTTCCGGGACAGCAATAGCATTGAAGGTTGGCTACACCTTC.

The gene calls are TRBV30 and TRBJ1-4; D remains unclear. The CDR3 sequence is 15 residues long. CDR1 GTSNPN and CDR2 SVGIG come from the germline V gene (reference sequence). The V gene lost 1 base and the J gene lost 7 bases, with 16 bases spanning the gap. The CDR3 sequence is CAWSASDWGGEKLFF. CDR3 nucleotide sequence: TGTGCCTGGAGTGCCTCCGACTGGGGAGGTGAAAAACTGTTTTTT.

V is TRBV15 and J is TRBJ1-1, with 9 bases that match TRBD1. The V gene end was trimmed by 5 bases and the J gene end by 7 bases; junction bases not matched to a gene: 8. This CDR3 contains 14 residues. Germline loops: CDR1 LNHNV, CDR2 YYDKDF (reference sequence). This CDR3 reads CATSGRQGEGEAFF. CDR3 nucleotides: TGTGCCACCAGCGGACGACAGGGGGAAGGTGAAGCTTTCTTT.

The chain is built from TRBV5-1 and TRBJ2-5; 10 nucleotides agree with TRBD2. The CDR3 totals 16 residues. CDR1 and CDR2 (germline): SGHRS, YFSETQ. The V gene end was trimmed by 4 bases and the J gene end by 5 bases; junction bases not matched to a gene: 11. The CDR3: CASSRSGAGGGETQYF. In DNA form, the CDR3 reads TGCGCCAGCAGCAGATCTGGAGCGGGAGGGGGGGAGACCCAGTACTTC.